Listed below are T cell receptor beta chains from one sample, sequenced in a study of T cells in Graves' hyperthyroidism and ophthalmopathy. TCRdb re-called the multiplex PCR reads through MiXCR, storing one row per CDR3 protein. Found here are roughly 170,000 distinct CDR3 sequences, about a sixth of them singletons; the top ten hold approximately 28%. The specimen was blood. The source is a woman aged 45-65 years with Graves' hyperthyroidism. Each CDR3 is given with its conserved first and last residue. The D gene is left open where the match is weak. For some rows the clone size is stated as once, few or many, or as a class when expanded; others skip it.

cdr3_nt: TGCAGCGTTGGACAGGGATCCACTGAAGCTTTCTTT; cdr3_aa: CSVGQGSTEAFF; d_call: TRBD1; j_call: TRBJ1-1; clone_size: .; v_call: TRBV29-1
cdr3_nt: TGTGCCAGCAGTTTATTACGGGGCGACGAGCAGTACTTC; cdr3_aa: CASSLLRGDEQYF; d_call: .; j_call: TRBJ2-7; clone_size: many; v_call: TRBV28
cdr3_nt: TGTGCCAGCAGTTTTGGGACAGGGAGGGAATACTTC; cdr3_aa: CASSFGTGREYF; d_call: TRBD1; j_call: TRBJ2-4; clone_size: .; v_call: TRBV27
cdr3_nt: TGTGCCAGCAGCCAAGGCTCGGCAACTAATGAAAAACTGTTTTTT; cdr3_aa: CASSQGSATNEKLFF; d_call: .; j_call: TRBJ1-4; clone_size: few; v_call: TRBV3-1
cdr3_nt: TGTGCCAGCAGGGATGGGACTCCTCCCATCGAGCAGTACTTC; cdr3_aa: CASRDGTPPIEQYF; d_call: .; j_call: TRBJ2-7; clone_size: .; v_call: TRBV2
cdr3_nt: TGTGCCAGCAGTCCTCTTGCCCCCATCAGGGGTTCTGACTATGGCTACACCTTC; cdr3_aa: CASSPLAPIRGSDYGYTF; d_call: .; j_call: TRBJ1-2; clone_size: many; v_call: TRBV28
cdr3_nt: TGTGCCAGCAGGAGGGGGGCGTATAGCAATCAGCCCCAGCATTTT; cdr3_aa: CASRRGAYSNQPQHF; d_call: .; j_call: TRBJ1-5; clone_size: many; v_call: TRBV2
cdr3_nt: TGCAGTGCTTCCAGGACTAGCGGGGGGGCTTTGGAGACCCAGTACTTC; cdr3_aa: CSASRTSGGALETQYF; d_call: TRBD2; j_call: TRBJ2-5; clone_size: .; v_call: TRBV20-1
cdr3_nt: TGCGCCAGCAGCCAAGCGTTGGGGACAGACTTGTACGAGCAGTACTTC; cdr3_aa: CASSQALGTDLYEQYF; d_call: TRBD1; j_call: TRBJ2-7; clone_size: few; v_call: TRBV4-1
cdr3_nt: TGTGCCAGCAGCTTAGATAGCCGGCACAGGGTCTACGAGCAGTACTTC; cdr3_aa: CASSLDSRHRVYEQYF; d_call: .; j_call: TRBJ2-7; clone_size: .; v_call: TRBV7-9
cdr3_nt: TGTGCCAGCAGCTTAGACAGGATGGGCTATGGCTACACCTTC; cdr3_aa: CASSLDRMGYGYTF; d_call: .; j_call: TRBJ1-2; clone_size: many; v_call: TRBV7-2
cdr3_nt: TGTGCCAGCAGCTTGGGACTAGCGGGGGGGTCAGATACGCAGTATTTT; cdr3_aa: CASSLGLAGGSDTQYF; d_call: TRBD2; j_call: TRBJ2-3; clone_size: few; v_call: TRBV7-3
cdr3_nt: TGCGCCAGCATTCGGGGCACTGAAGCTTTCTTT; cdr3_aa: CASIRGTEAFF; d_call: .; j_call: TRBJ1-1; clone_size: many; v_call: TRBV5-1
cdr3_nt: TGTGCCAGCAGCAAACGGGACAGAAGTCGGCATAATGAGCAGTTCTTC; cdr3_aa: CASSKRDRSRHNEQFF; d_call: TRBD1; j_call: TRBJ2-1; clone_size: many; v_call: TRBV7-9
cdr3_nt: TGTGCCAGCAGTGAATACGGTTTCAATCAGCCCCAGCATTTT; cdr3_aa: CASSEYGFNQPQHF; d_call: .; j_call: TRBJ1-5; clone_size: many; v_call: TRBV25-1
cdr3_nt: TGTGCCAGCAGCTGGGGCCGCAACGAGCAGTACTTC; cdr3_aa: CASSWGRNEQYF; d_call: .; j_call: TRBJ2-7; clone_size: many; v_call: TRBV2
cdr3_nt: TGCGCCAGCAGCCTGGAGGCAGGGGAAGTGAACACTGAAGCTTTCTTT; cdr3_aa: CASSLEAGEVNTEAFF; d_call: .; j_call: TRBJ1-1; clone_size: many; v_call: TRBV5-1
cdr3_nt: TGTGCCAGCAGCTACTTAGGGTCAGGTGGCTACACCTTC; cdr3_aa: CASSYLGSGGYTF; d_call: .; j_call: TRBJ1-2; clone_size: many; v_call: TRBV7-9
cdr3_nt: TGTGCCAGCAGTAGGGGCACTGGGAACACTGAAGCTTTCTTT; cdr3_aa: CASSRGTGNTEAFF; d_call: .; j_call: TRBJ1-1; clone_size: many; v_call: TRBV7-9
cdr3_nt: TGCAGCGCCCCCTCACAGGGGGCGAGCACTGAAGCTTTCTTT; cdr3_aa: CSAPSQGASTEAFF; d_call: TRBD1; j_call: TRBJ1-1; clone_size: .; v_call: TRBV29-1
cdr3_nt: TGTGCCAGCTCACCACCGGGATTTTCCGGCAATCAGCCCCAGCATTTT; cdr3_aa: CASSPPGFSGNQPQHF; d_call: .; j_call: TRBJ1-5; clone_size: .; v_call: TRBV18
cdr3_nt: TGTGCCAGCACCACGCGCTACGAGCAGTACTTC; cdr3_aa: CASTTRYEQYF; d_call: .; j_call: TRBJ2-7; clone_size: many; v_call: TRBV19
cdr3_nt: TGTGCCACCAGTCGAGAGGGTTACGAGCAGTACTTC; cdr3_aa: CATSREGYEQYF; d_call: .; j_call: TRBJ2-7; clone_size: many; v_call: TRBV15
cdr3_nt: TGCAGCGTTACCTGGGTCACTGAAGCTTTCTTT; cdr3_aa: CSVTWVTEAFF; d_call: .; j_call: TRBJ1-1; clone_size: many; v_call: TRBV29-1
cdr3_nt: TGTGCCAGCAGCTTAATTCCGGGAGGGTTTAACACAGATACGCAGTATTTT; cdr3_aa: CASSLIPGGFNTDTQYF; d_call: TRBD2; j_call: TRBJ2-3; clone_size: many; v_call: TRBV7-9
cdr3_nt: TGTGCCAGTAGTATAGTTGGGACAGGCACAGATACGCAGTATTTT; cdr3_aa: CASSIVGTGTDTQYF; d_call: TRBD1; j_call: TRBJ2-3; clone_size: few; v_call: TRBV19
cdr3_nt: TGCGCCAGCAGCCAGGGACAGGGGACAGATACGCAGTATTTT; cdr3_aa: CASSQGQGTDTQYF; d_call: TRBD1; j_call: TRBJ2-3; clone_size: many; v_call: TRBV5-1
cdr3_nt: TGTGCCAGCAGCGTCCTTGAGAGGGGACAGGGGTCGGATACGCAGTATTTT; cdr3_aa: CASSVLERGQGSDTQYF; d_call: TRBD1; j_call: TRBJ2-3; clone_size: many; v_call: TRBV2
cdr3_nt: TGCAGTGCCCCCGGCGGGCGGGGGGGCCACGAGCAGTACTTC; cdr3_aa: CSAPGGRGGHEQYF; d_call: TRBD2; j_call: TRBJ2-7; clone_size: many; v_call: TRBV20-1
cdr3_nt: TGCGCCAGCAGGGGGATGAACACTGAAGCTTTCTTT; cdr3_aa: CASRGMNTEAFF; d_call: .; j_call: TRBJ1-1; clone_size: many; v_call: TRBV5-1
cdr3_nt: TGTGCCAGCAGCCCGGCCCTCTACAATGAGCAGTTCTTC; cdr3_aa: CASSPALYNEQFF; d_call: .; j_call: TRBJ2-1; clone_size: many; v_call: TRBV7-2
cdr3_nt: TGTGCCAGCAGACCCGGGACAGGGAACACTGAAGCTTTCTTT; cdr3_aa: CASRPGTGNTEAFF; d_call: TRBD1; j_call: TRBJ1-1; clone_size: many; v_call: TRBV28
cdr3_nt: TGTGCCAGCAGCTTAGGTCGGGGACTTTACAGGGAAAACACTGAAGCTTTCTTT; cdr3_aa: CASSLGRGLYRENTEAFF; d_call: .; j_call: TRBJ1-1; clone_size: many; v_call: TRBV7-8
cdr3_nt: TGTGCCAGCAGCCAAGAGGGGCCTACGGTCGGGACCACTGAAGCTTTCTTT; cdr3_aa: CASSQEGPTVGTTEAFF; d_call: .; j_call: TRBJ1-1; clone_size: many; v_call: TRBV3-1